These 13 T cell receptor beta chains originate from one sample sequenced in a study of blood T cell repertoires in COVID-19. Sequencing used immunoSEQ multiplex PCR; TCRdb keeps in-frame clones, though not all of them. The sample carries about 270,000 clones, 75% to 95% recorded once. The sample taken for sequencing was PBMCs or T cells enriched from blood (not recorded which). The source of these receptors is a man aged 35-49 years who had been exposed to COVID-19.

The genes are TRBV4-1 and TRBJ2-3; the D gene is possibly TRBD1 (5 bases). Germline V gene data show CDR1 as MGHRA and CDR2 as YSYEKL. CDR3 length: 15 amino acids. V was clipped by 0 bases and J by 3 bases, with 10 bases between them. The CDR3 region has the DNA TGCGCCAGCAGCCAAGATGGGGCAGAGACAGATACGCAGTATTTT. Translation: CASSQDGAETDTQYF.

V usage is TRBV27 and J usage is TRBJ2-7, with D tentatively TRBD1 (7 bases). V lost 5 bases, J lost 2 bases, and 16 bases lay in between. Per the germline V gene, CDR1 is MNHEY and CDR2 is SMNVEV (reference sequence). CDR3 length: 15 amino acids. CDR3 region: CASSAQGGPPYEQYF. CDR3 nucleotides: TGTGCCAGCAGTGCCCAGGGGGGACCCCCCTACGAGCAGTACTTC.

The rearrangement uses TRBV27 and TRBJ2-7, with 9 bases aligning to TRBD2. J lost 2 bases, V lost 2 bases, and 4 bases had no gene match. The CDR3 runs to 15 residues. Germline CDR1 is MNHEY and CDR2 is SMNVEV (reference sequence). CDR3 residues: CASSLAGLAAYEQYF. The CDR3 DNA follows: TGTGCCAGCAGTTTAGCGGGACTAGCAGCCTACGAGCAGTACTTC.

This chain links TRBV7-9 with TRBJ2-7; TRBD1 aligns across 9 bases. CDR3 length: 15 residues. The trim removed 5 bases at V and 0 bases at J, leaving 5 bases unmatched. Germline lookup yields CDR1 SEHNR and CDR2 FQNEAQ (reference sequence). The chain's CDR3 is CASSTDRGISYEQYF. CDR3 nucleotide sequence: TGTGCCAGCAGCACGGACAGGGGAATCTCCTACGAGCAGTACTTC.

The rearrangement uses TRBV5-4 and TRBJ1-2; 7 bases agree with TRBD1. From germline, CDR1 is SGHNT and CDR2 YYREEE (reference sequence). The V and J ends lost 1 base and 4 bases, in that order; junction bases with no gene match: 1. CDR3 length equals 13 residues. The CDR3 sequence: CASSLPGGYGYTF. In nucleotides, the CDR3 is TGTGCCAGCAGCTTGCCAGGGGGCTATGGCTACACCTTC.

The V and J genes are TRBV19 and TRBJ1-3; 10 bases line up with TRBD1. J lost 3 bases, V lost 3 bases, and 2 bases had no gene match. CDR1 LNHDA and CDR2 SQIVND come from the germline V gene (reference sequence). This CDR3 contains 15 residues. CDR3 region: CASSMTGGSGNTIYF. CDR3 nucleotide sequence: TGTGCCAGTAGTATGACAGGGGGCAGTGGAAACACCATATATTTT.

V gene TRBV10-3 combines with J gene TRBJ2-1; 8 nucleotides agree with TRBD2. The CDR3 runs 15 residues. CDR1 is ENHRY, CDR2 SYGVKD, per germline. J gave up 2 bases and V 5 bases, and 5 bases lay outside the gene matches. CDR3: CAISSLAGPYNEQFF. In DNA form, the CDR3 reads TGTGCCATCAGTTCTCTAGCGGGTCCCTACAATGAGCAGTTCTTC.

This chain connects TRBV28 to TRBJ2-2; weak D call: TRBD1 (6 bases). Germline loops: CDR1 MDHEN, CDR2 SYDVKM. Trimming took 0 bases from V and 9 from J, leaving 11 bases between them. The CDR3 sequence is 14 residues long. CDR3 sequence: CASSLWGQPRELFF. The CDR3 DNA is TGTGCCAGCAGTTTATGGGGACAACCCCGGGAGCTGTTTTTT.

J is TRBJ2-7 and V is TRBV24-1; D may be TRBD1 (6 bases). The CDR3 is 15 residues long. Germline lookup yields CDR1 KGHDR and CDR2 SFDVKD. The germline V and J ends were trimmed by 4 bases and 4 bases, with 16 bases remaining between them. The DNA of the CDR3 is TGTGCCACCAGTGACAAAACCAGGACAGAGTACGAGCAGTACTTC. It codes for CATSDKTRTEYEQYF.

The CDR3 DNA reads as TGTGCCCATATACACGACACCGGGGAGCTGTTTTTT. This translates into CAHIHDTGELFF. The chain uses TRBV6-5 and TRBJ2-2, with unresolved D. The CDR3 spans 12 residues. Germline CDR1 and CDR2: MNHEY and SVGAGI. V dropped 11 bases and J dropped 3 bases, with 10 bases sitting between them.

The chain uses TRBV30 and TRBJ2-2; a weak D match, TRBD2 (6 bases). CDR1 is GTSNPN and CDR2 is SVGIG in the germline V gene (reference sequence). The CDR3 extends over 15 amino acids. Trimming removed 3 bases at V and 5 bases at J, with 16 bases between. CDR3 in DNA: TGTGCCTGGAGCCTCACCGGGACTTCTACCGGGGAGCTGTTTTTT. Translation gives CAWSLTGTSTGELFF. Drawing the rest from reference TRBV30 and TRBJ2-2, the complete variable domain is SQTIHQWPATLVQPVGSPLSLECTVEGTSNPNLYWYRQAAGRGLQLLFYSVGIGQISSEVPQNLSASRPQDRQFILSSKKLLLSDSGFYLCAWSLTGTSTGELFFGEGSRLTVL.

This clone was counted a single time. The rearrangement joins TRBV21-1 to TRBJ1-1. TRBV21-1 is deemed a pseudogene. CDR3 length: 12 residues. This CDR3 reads CASSKDNGETFF. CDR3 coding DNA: TGTGCCAGCAGCAAAGACAATGGGGAGACTTTCTTT.

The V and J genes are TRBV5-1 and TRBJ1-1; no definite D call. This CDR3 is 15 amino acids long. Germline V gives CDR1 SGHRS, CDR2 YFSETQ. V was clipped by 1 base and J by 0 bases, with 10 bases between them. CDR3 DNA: TGCGCCAGCAGCTTGAGTCAGTTTATGAACACTGAAGCTTTCTTT. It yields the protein CASSLSQFMNTEAFF.